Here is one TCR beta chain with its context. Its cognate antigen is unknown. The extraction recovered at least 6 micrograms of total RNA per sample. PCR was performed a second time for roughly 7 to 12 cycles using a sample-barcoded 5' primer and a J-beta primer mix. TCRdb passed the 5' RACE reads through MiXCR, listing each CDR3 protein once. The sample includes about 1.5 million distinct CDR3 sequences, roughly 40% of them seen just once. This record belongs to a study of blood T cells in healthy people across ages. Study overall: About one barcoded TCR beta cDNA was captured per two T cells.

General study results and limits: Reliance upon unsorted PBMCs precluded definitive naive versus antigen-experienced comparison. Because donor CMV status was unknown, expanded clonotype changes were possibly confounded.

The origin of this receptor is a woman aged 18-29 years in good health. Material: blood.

CDR3 bases: TGTGCCAGCATGCTGGGACTAGCGGGAGGTGATGACAATGAGCAGTACTTC. Translation: CASMLGLAGGDDNEQYF. The chain is built from TRBV12-3 or TRBV12-4 and TRBJ2-5; 15 bases line up with TRBD2. The CDR3 runs to 17 residues. Trimming cost V 7 bases and J 11 bases; bases outside gene matches: 17.